This T cell receptor (beta chain) emerged from a study of blood T cell repertoires in COVID-19 (dated by TCRdb to 2018 to 2021). About the full investigation: Samples from collaborators originated in the United States, Italy and Spain and spanned both the acute and convalescent phases of COVID-19. Where available, HLA class I and class II types were taken from metadata supplied by the sample provider and were not determined by assay-based typing. The samples were drawn from the first 160 participants of the ongoing ImmuneRACE study and from 1,254 subjects provided by 6 global collaborators. The dataset comprised deeply sampled blood TCRbeta repertoires from subjects exposed to, actively infected with, or recovered from COVID-19. A de-identified subject ID, COVID-19 status, age in years and sex were almost always included in the sample metadata. The repertoires were released in a freely available public database intended as a resource for research on the immune response to SARS-CoV-2. The material from the prospective study consisted of cDNA or gDNA derived from T cells, B-cell-depleted T cells, or PBMCs.

General study outcomes and caveats: The amount of clinical and demographic metadata varied by source and participant and was provided uncurated.

A distance of 16 bases separates the germline ends of V and J, which lose 2 bases and 8 bases respectively. There are 15 amino acids in the CDR3, from cysteine to phenylalanine inclusive. The retained sequence is limited to the CDR3, 45 bases, with the frame set at the first base. One collaborating source in Seattle enrolled patients while the patients were actively infected and followed the patients over time throughout the course of disease. The collaborating institutions used their own protocols to collect whole blood in K2EDTA tubes. Collaborator samples were shipped for TCRbeta analysis as frozen whole blood, isolated PBMCs, or DNA extracted from either sample type. TCRbeta CDR3 regions were amplified from genomic DNA using the immunoSEQ Assay, a bias-controlled multiplex PCR. On the authors' methods: The number of nucleated cells in each sample was estimated by amplification of reference gene primers within the assay. To quantify the absolute abundance of each unique TCRbeta CDR3 rearrangement, sequence reads were collapsed and filtered. For each sample, productive Simpson clonality was calculated as the square root of Simpson's diversity index over productive rearrangements. TCRdb provides this immuneACCESS table in a form limited to in-frame rearrangements. Some clones are lacking; in checked studies, under half of them reflect an unresolved V gene, and why the rest are absent is not known. V and J calls and clone size are given by that table; D and trimming were obtained from the DNA. The sample table contains 230,000 or so clones; only one count was recorded for roughly four fifths of them. The biggest ten clones account for approximately 7.5% of the sample.

In regard to this clone: The clone's antigen remains unknown. Base-call qualities are not available, and no considerably larger clone is one nucleotide away.

Here the chain combines TRBV5-3 and TRBJ1-4; possibly the D gene is TRBD1, per 5 matching bases. TRBV5-3 belongs to the ORF category, with a function that is uncertain. This clonotype was obtained from a woman aged 80 or over with COVID-19, enrolled during active disease. Sequencing was performed on peripheral blood. Read as DNA, the sequence is TGTGCCAGAAGCTTCCATGTCAGGGAGGGCGAAAAACTGTTTTTT. The translation is CARSFHVREGEKLFF.